This T cell receptor (beta chain) appears in the sequencing data of a study of shared clonotypes between healthy human individuals. The CDR3 totals 13 residues. Per germline, CDR1 SGHTA and CDR2 FQGNSA. Trimming took 4 bases from V and 4 from J; bases not matched to a gene: 2. Sequencing was at deep level. Each cell subset's genomic DNA was divided evenly among several immunoSEQ plates. Method: immunoSEQ multiplex PCR; TCRdb's copy keeps in-frame clones and lacks some. The sample lists some 2,400,000 clones, 90% to 96% seen once, with approximately 0.13% in the top ten. Donors were healthy HIV-negative adults without recent acute infections or vaccinations.

Sequencing input: naive CD4+ T cells sorted from blood. Subset described: CD45RA+ positively selected. This TCR derives from a man aged 18 to 29 in good health. V is TRBV7-2 and J is TRBJ2-7; 9 bases line up with TRBD1. The chain's CDR3 is CASSSQGAYEQYF. The CDR3, as DNA: TGTGCCAGCAGCTCACAGGGGGCGTACGAGCAGTACTTC. Filled out from reference TRBV7-2 and TRBJ2-7, the complete variable domain reads GAGVSQSPSNKVTEKGKDVELRCDPISGHTALYWYRQSLGQGLEFLIYFQGNSAPDKSGLPSDRFSAERTGGSVSTLTIQRTQQEDSAVYLCASSSQGAYEQYFGPGTRLTVT.